These T cell receptor beta chains were read from a single sample in a study of blood T cell repertoires in COVID-19. The repertoire was sequenced with immunoSEQ multiplex PCR; TCRdb's copy has only in-frame clones and lacks some. The sample lists approximately 91,000 clones; about 77% were seen once. The sample comprised peripheral blood. The receptors were sampled from a woman of 80 years or more with acute or convalescent COVID-19. CDR3s include the opening cysteine and the closing phenylalanine or tryptophan. A D gene is named only where the DNA matches it firmly. Clone size is stated in some rows and not others, as once, few, many or a class when expanded.

D: TRBD1
J: TRBJ1-2
size: .
V: TRBV12-3/TRBV12-4
CDR3: CASRGQANYGYTF
DNA: TGTGCCAGCAGGGGACAGGCAAACTATGGCTACACCTTC

D: .
J: TRBJ1-1
size: .
V: TRBV12-5
CDR3: CASGFGRKAFF
DNA: TGTGCTAGTGGTTTTGGCAGGAAAGCTTTCTTT

D: .
J: TRBJ1-1
size: .
V: TRBV19
CDR3: CASSIRDTEAFF
DNA: TGTGCCAGTAGTATCCGGGACACTGAAGCTTTCTTT

D: .
J: TRBJ2-5
size: .
V: TRBV6-2/TRBV6-3
CDR3: CASSRDSGQTQYF
DNA: TGTGCCAGCAGTCGCGACAGCGGGCAGACCCAGTACTTC

D: .
J: TRBJ1-1
size: .
V: TRBV19
CDR3: CASSTPESLNTEAFF
DNA: TGTGCCAGTAGTACCCCCGAGAGCCTGAACACTGAAGCTTTCTTT

D: .
J: TRBJ2-4
size: .
V: TRBV10-1
CDR3: CAPTVRAKNIQYF
DNA: TGCGCCCCTACCGTGAGGGCCAAAAACATTCAGTACTTC

D: .
J: TRBJ2-5
size: .
V: TRBV18
CDR3: CASSPEPETQYF
DNA: TGTGCCAGCTCACCAGAGCCAGAGACCCAGTACTTC

D: TRBD1
J: TRBJ2-3
size: .
V: TRBV10-3
CDR3: CAISDFTGGQTDTQYF
DNA: TGTGCCATCAGTGATTTCACAGGGGGACAAACAGATACGCAGTATTTT

D: TRBD1
J: TRBJ1-6
size: few
V: TRBV7-2
CDR3: CASSLGTGMSPLHF
DNA: TGTGCCAGCAGCTTGGGGACAGGGATGTCACCCCTCCACTTT

D: TRBD1
J: TRBJ1-5
size: .
V: TRBV6-1
CDR3: CASSEGDRLQHF
DNA: TGTGCCAGCAGTGAAGGGGACAGGTTACAGCATTTT

D: .
J: TRBJ1-2
size: .
V: TRBV7-8
CDR3: CASSPLSGSYGYTF
DNA: TGTGCCAGCAGTCCCTTATCCGGGAGCTATGGCTACACCTTC

D: .
J: TRBJ1-6
size: once
V: TRBV4-2
CDR3: CASSQAGSHNSPLHF
DNA: TGTGCCAGCAGCCAAGCGGGTTCCCATAATTCACCCCTCCACTTT

D: TRBD1
J: TRBJ1-2
size: .
V: TRBV7-2
CDR3: CASSSPLQGRYGYTF
DNA: TGTGCCAGCAGCTCCCCGCTACAGGGGAGGTATGGCTACACCTTC

D: .
J: TRBJ2-5
size: few
V: TRBV7-7
CDR3: CASSLALGGQETQYF
DNA: TGTGCTAGCAGCTTAGCGTTAGGGGGACAAGAGACCCAGTACTTC

D: .
J: TRBJ1-5
size: .
V: TRBV5-8
CDR3: CASSSYTLGAGSQPQHF
DNA: TGTGCCAGCAGCTCTTACACTTTGGGGGCAGGATCCCAGCCCCAGCATTTT

D: .
J: TRBJ2-7
size: .
V: TRBV5-1
CDR3: CASREGAAYEQYF
DNA: TGCGCCAGCAGGGAAGGAGCCGCCTACGAGCAGTACTTC

D: TRBD1
J: TRBJ1-5
size: .
V: TRBV7-8
CDR3: CASSLDRAGQPQHF
DNA: TGTGCCAGCAGCCTCGACAGGGCCGGGCAGCCCCAGCATTTT

D: TRBD1
J: TRBJ1-4
size: .
V: TRBV7-9
CDR3: CASTGQGNEKLFF
DNA: TGTGCCAGCACTGGACAGGGAAACGAAAAACTGTTTTTT

D: .
J: TRBJ1-6
size: .
V: TRBV7-2
CDR3: CASSLGPGMNNSPLHF
DNA: TGTGCCAGCAGCTTAGGCCCCGGGATGAATAATTCACCCCTCCACTTT

D: TRBD2
J: TRBJ2-1
size: .
V: TRBV19
CDR3: CASSRAGATGNEQFF
DNA: TGTGCCAGTAGTAGGGCGGGAGCGACTGGCAATGAGCAGTTCTTC

D: TRBD2
J: TRBJ2-5
size: .
V: TRBV7-8
CDR3: CASSSTSGQETQYF
DNA: TGTGCCAGCAGCTCTACTAGCGGACAAGAGACCCAGTACTTC

D: TRBD1
J: TRBJ2-2
size: .
V: TRBV3-1/TRBV3-2
CDR3: CASSLGQVITGELFF
DNA: TGTGCCAGCAGCTTGGGACAGGTGATCACCGGGGAGCTGTTTTTT

D: .
J: TRBJ2-6
size: .
V: TRBV13
CDR3: CASSRRQNSPGANVLTF
DNA: TGTGCCAGCAGCCGCAGACAGAACAGTCCTGGGGCCAACGTCCTGACTTTC

D: .
J: TRBJ1-6
size: .
V: TRBV6-5
CDR3: CASTETYNSPLHF
DNA: TGTGCCAGCACGGAGACCTATAATTCACCCCTCCACTTT

D: .
J: TRBJ1-5
size: .
V: TRBV7-2
CDR3: CASSLYRGGNQPQHF
DNA: TGTGCCAGCAGCTTGTATAGGGGCGGCAATCAGCCCCAGCATTTT

D: .
J: TRBJ1-3
size: .
V: TRBV19
CDR3: CASSEQGHGNTIYF
DNA: TGTGCCAGTTCAGAACAGGGTCACGGAAACACCATATATTTT

D: .
J: TRBJ2-1
size: .
V: TRBV7-9
CDR3: CASSAWAGKNEQFF
DNA: TGTGCCAGCAGCGCGTGGGCAGGGAAAAATGAGCAGTTCTTC

D: TRBD1
J: TRBJ1-1
size: .
V: TRBV7-9
CDR3: CASSRANRGTEAFF
DNA: TGTGCCAGCAGCCGAGCAAACAGGGGAACTGAAGCTTTCTTT

D: .
J: TRBJ2-7
size: .
V: TRBV7-2
CDR3: CASSSLDSYEQYF
DNA: TGTGCCAGCAGCTCCCTTGACAGTTACGAGCAGTACTTC

D: .
J: TRBJ2-2
size: .
V: TRBV28
CDR3: CASSTAPTLQQLFF
DNA: TGTGCCAGCAGTACCGCCCCGACTCTGCAGCAGCTGTTTTTT